This T cell receptor beta chain was sequenced in a study of shared T cell receptors in the human thymus (dated by TCRdb to the early 2020s). Regarding the research as a whole: The study examined how self-reactive, shared T-cell receptor alpha chains are generated in the human thymus.

Note on this clone: The clone's antigen remains unknown. Within one base of it there is no much larger clone, and no base qualities were kept.

The CDR3 goes from the cysteine to the phenylalanine over 16 residues. Just the 48-base CDR3 DNA is kept, in frame starting at base 1. Via the germline V gene, CDR1 is KGHSH and CDR2 LQKENI. Relative to germline, V is missing 3 bases and J is missing 0 bases, with 4 bases of the junction outside any gene match. The library was generated by the immunoSEQ multiplex PCR assay. The clones in this table, taken by TCRdb from immuneACCESS, are in-frame only. Not every clone is retained; where verified, under half of the shortfall comes from an unresolved V gene, and the cause of the rest is unknown. The sample records some 760,000 clones, 80% to 90% of which are singletons. The top ten clones comprise 0.0095% to 0.011% of the sample. This same sample was also part of a study on human thymus T cells. In that second paper, the authors write: In Finland, the donors were immunologically healthy infants who were having open corrective cardiac surgery for congenital heart defects. The thymus tissue came from surgical resects taken out during corrective cardiac surgery. V and J gene segment usage appeared biased in both thymic and peripheral blood repertoires. The related research found that thymic TCR repertoires overlapped highly between unrelated individuals. TCR alpha and beta repertoires from fewer than ten infant thymus samples and a few related peripheral blood samples were characterized in the study. The infant donors were roughly 7 to 244 days old, and the cohort included six males and a couple of females. After being mechanically released from the tissue, thymocytes were kept at -70 degrees C in pellets of about 8.5-32 million cells. A QIAsymphony instrument was used to extract genomic DNA from the frozen cell pellets. The immunoSEQ multiplex PCR assay was used to amplify the TCRB and TCRAD loci from a standardized amount of quality-controlled genomic DNA. The amplicons covered the V(D)J region and were long enough to include the CDR3 and to identify the V and J genes. Amplicon sequencing was performed on an Illumina platform through the commercial immunoSEQ service. Corrections for primer bias and sequencing errors followed previously described methods, while TCRAD and TCRB definitions were based on the IMGT database. Analysis of the repertoires was done with immunoSEQ Analyzer 3.0 and VDJTools and included basic statistics, V/J segment usage, diversity estimates, rarefaction and pairwise overlap. Diversity was estimated using the Chao1, ChaoE, Efron-Thisted, Shannon and inverse Simpson indices, and was also estimated on datasets down-sampled to the size of the smallest sample. Repertoire overlap used strict matching of CDR3 nucleotide sequence, V gene and J gene, with Jaccard-based multidimensional scaling clustering. On average, around 810,000 unique TCRB clonotypes were obtained from thymus samples, compared with around 78,000 from blood samples.

Sequencing used thymocytes. Recombination linked TRBV18 to TRBJ1-1; 10 junctional bases match TRBD1. This clonotype was sampled from a girl under three years old with a congenital heart defect. Donor details come from another sample of the same person, matched by shared clones. CDR3 loop: CASSPGQGTMNTEAFF. The DNA reads TGTGCCAGCTCACCGGGACAGGGGACCATGAACACTGAAGCTTTCTTT.